The 18 T cell receptor beta chains presented below share a single source sample, sequenced in a study of T cell responses to AZD1222 COVID-19 vaccine. Sequencing used immunoSEQ multiplex PCR; TCRdb keeps in-frame clones, though not all of them. The data contain tens of thousands of clones, roughly 84% of them singletons. The material sequenced was peripheral blood, taken on day 0 of AZD1222 vaccination. The source is an adult in good health.

As for this clone: One end of the junction varies from germline; a read error may be responsible. The CDR3 DNA follows: TGTGCCAGCAGTTTATTAAATGACTTC. Its protein product is CASSLLNDF. The chain links TRBV7-9 to TRBJ1-2; D call uncertain. Germline loops: CDR1 SEHNR, CDR2 FQNEAQ (reference sequence). The CDR3 extends over 9 amino acids.

There are a few counts of this clone. The chain links TRBV4-3 to TRBJ1-6, with D possibly matching TRBD1 (5 bases). There are 17 residues in the CDR3. V was shortened by 4 bases and J by 0 bases, with 13 bases between the two germline ends. Germline lookup yields CDR1 LGHNA and CDR2 YSLEER. The chain's CDR3 is CASSREKGASYNSPLHF. DNA of the CDR3: TGCGCCAGCAGCCGCGAGAAAGGGGCCTCCTATAATTCACCCCTCCACTTT.

CDR3 in amino acids: CAISELKLGASDYGYTF. DNA of the CDR3: TGTGCCATCAGTGAGCTTAAGCTGGGGGCCTCAGACTATGGCTACACCTTC. The V gene is TRBV10-3, the J gene TRBJ1-2; perhaps TRBD1 as D (6 bases). This CDR3 spans 17 amino acids. V was shortened by 2 bases and J by 3 bases, with 19 bases between the two germline ends. Germline CDR1 reads ENHRY; CDR2 reads SYGVKD.

This clone was counted once. The chain combines TRBV10-3 with TRBJ2-2; D is possibly TRBD1 or TRBD2 (5 bases each). The CDR3 length is 15 residues. The V end was cut by 3 bases, the J end by 7 bases, with 15 bases between. Per the germline V gene, CDR1 is ENHRY and CDR2 is SYGVKD. The CDR3 region is CAISDPGTNIGELFF. CDR3 DNA sequence: TGTGCCATCAGTGATCCCGGGACCAATATCGGGGAGCTGTTTTTT.

V and J are TRBV7-9 and TRBJ1-2; D perhaps matches TRBD1 (5 bases). Germline V gene data show CDR1 as SEHNR and CDR2 as FQNEAQ (reference sequence). Trimming pared 4 bases from V and 4 bases from J, leaving 13 bases between. There are 14 residues in the CDR3. The chain's CDR3 is CASSWDAGSYGYTF. The CDR3 coding sequence is TGTGCCAGCAGCTGGGACGCAGGAAGCTATGGCTACACCTTC.

This chain joins TRBV18 and TRBJ2-7; 8 bases map to TRBD2. Germline CDR1 and CDR2: KGHSH and LQKENI. The CDR3 covers 16 residues. The V segment lost 0 bases and the J segment 5 bases; nucleotides outside the gene matches: 9. The CDR3 DNA sequence: TGTGCCAGCTCACCACCGATCGGGGGGGCAAGAAACGAGCAGTACTTC. Translation: CASSPPIGGARNEQYF.

In this sample, this clone turned up once. The chain uses TRBV7-3 and TRBJ2-3; D gene ambiguous. Trimming left V 2 bases short and J 3 bases short, with 9 bases between. The CDR3 consists of 14 residues. Looked up from germline, CDR1 is SGHTA and CDR2 is FQGTGA. Here the CDR3 reads CASSLSGLTDTQYF. The CDR3 DNA reads TGTGCCAGCAGCTTATCGGGCTTGACAGATACGCAGTATTTT. The whole variable domain, remainder taken from reference TRBV7-3 and TRBJ2-3, is GAGVSQTPSNKVTEKGKYVELRCDPISGHTALYWYRQSLGQGPEFLIYFQGTGAADDSGLPNDRFFAVRPEGSVSTLKIQRTERGDSAVYLCASSLSGLTDTQYFGPGTRLTVL.

The chain is built from TRBV5-4 and TRBJ2-1; 8 nucleotides line up with TRBD2. CDR1 and CDR2 (germline): SGHNT, YYREEE (reference sequence). The CDR3 is 15 amino acids. With V trimmed by 0 bases and J by 9 bases, 8 bases remained unmatched. The CDR3 DNA sequence: TGTGCCAGCAGCTTGGCGGGACTAGGTGGGGGTGAGCAGTTCTTC. Translating gives CASSLAGLGGGEQFF.

The genes are TRBV11-3 and TRBJ2-6; D call uncertain. The CDR3 is made up of 13 amino acids. Trimming stripped 5 bases from V and 1 base from J, with 3 bases between. From germline, CDR1 is SGHNT and CDR2 YENEEA. The CDR3 sequence: CASSRSGANVLTF. CDR3 in DNA: TGTGCCAGCAGCCGGTCTGGGGCCAACGTCCTGACTTTC.

This clone was seen just once. The gene calls are TRBV9 and TRBJ2-3; no reliable D call. V was shortened by 3 bases and J by 0 bases, with 5 bases between the two germline ends. This CDR3 is built from 13 residues. Per germline, CDR1 SGDLS and CDR2 YYNGEE. CDR3 bases: TGTGCCAGCAGCGATTATAGCACAGATACGCAGTATTTT. Translating gives CASSDYSTDTQYF.

The chain has TRBV4-3 and TRBJ2-2; 8 bases line up with TRBD2. The CDR3 is 15 amino acids. The V gene's germline CDR1 is LGHNA and CDR2 YSLEER. The trim removed 3 bases at V and 4 bases at J, leaving 4 bases unmatched. The CDR3 DNA sequence: TGCGCCAGCAGCCATACTAGCGGCCTCACCGGGGAGCTGTTTTTT. This gives the protein CASSHTSGLTGELFF.

The genes are TRBV7-3 and TRBJ1-2, with D unresolved. The length of the CDR3 is 15 residues. CDR1 is SGHTA and CDR2 is FQGTGA in the germline V gene. Trimming cost V 2 bases and J 4 bases, with 14 bases left between them. CDR3 sequence (DNA): TGTGCCAGCAGCTTATCGGAATCAGGAGTCTATGGCTACACCTTC. This sequence encodes CASSLSESGVYGYTF.

This clone showed up just once. The chain combines TRBV10-1 with TRBJ1-1; tentative D call: TRBD1 (6 bases). V was pared by 5 bases and J by 1 base, with 14 bases between. Germline assignment: CDR1 WNHNN and CDR2 SYGVQD (reference sequence). The CDR3 is 15 amino acids. The chain's CDR3 is CASSSTTGANTEAFF. In DNA form, the CDR3 reads TGCGCCAGCAGTTCAACGACAGGAGCGAACACTGAAGCTTTCTTT.

V and J are TRBV5-6 and TRBJ2-7; 11 bases fit TRBD2. The junction had 3 bases not matched to a gene; V was cut back by 3 bases and J by 1 base. Germline loops: CDR1 SGHDT, CDR2 YYEEEE. The length of the CDR3 is 15 residues. The CDR3 sequence is CASSSSSGRSYEQYF. The CDR3 DNA reads TGTGCCAGCAGCTCGTCTAGCGGGAGGTCCTACGAGCAGTACTTC.

The count of this clone is one. The J gene is TRBJ2-2, the V gene TRBV7-2; TRBD2 aligns across 8 bases. The germline CDR1 and CDR2 sequences are SGHTA and FQGNSA. Trimming took 2 bases from V and 6 from J; bases not matched to a gene: 2. This CDR3 contains 14 residues. In DNA form, the CDR3 reads TGTGCCAGCAGCTTAATCGGGGGGGCCGGGGAGCTGTTTTTT. Amino acid sequence: CASSLIGGAGELFF.

Only a few counts were recorded for this clone. V usage is TRBV29-1 and J usage is TRBJ2-7; tentative D call: TRBD2 (6 bases). This CDR3 region has 13 residues. V was shortened by 7 bases and J by 0 bases, with 13 bases between the two germline ends. Germline-derived CDR1 and CDR2 are SQVTM and ANQGSEA. The CDR3, as DNA: TGCAGCGCAGAGGGCGGGGTCTCCTACGAGCAGTACTTC. Protein product: CSAEGGVSYEQYF.

The rearrangement links TRBV19 to TRBJ1-1, with a tentative D call TRBD1 (6 bases). The germline CDR1 and CDR2 sequences are LNHDA and SQIVND (reference sequence). This CDR3 has 16 amino acids. Trimming took 5 bases from V and 5 from J, leaving 21 bases between them. The CDR3 is CASSPTSQGSDTEAFF. For the CDR3, the DNA is TGTGCCAGTAGTCCAACCTCCCAGGGGTCCGATACTGAAGCTTTCTTT.

The J gene is TRBJ2-1, the V gene TRBV5-4; TRBD2 is a possible D gene (6 bases). The CDR3 sequence is 16 residues long. V gave up 1 base and J gave up 2 bases, with 13 bases separating them. The V gene's germline CDR1 is SGHNT and CDR2 YYREEE (reference sequence). In nucleotides, the CDR3 is TGTGCCAGCAGCTTGTTGGAGTGGGGGGCCTACAATGAGCAGTTCTTC. It specifies CASSLLEWGAYNEQFF.